The following is a T cell receptor (beta chain) sequence with its context. What it binds is unknown. Treatment defined: oral pan-JAK inhibitor, 5-10 mg twice daily. Alopecia areata patients gave lesional scalp punch biopsies and peripheral blood samples. Sorting from PBMCs produced CD4+ and CD8+ T cells. The sample is drawn from a study of CD8+ T cells in alopecia areata. cDNA serving as the sequencing template came from extracted, reverse transcribed RNA. Repertoires were generated with immunoSEQ multiplex PCR, while TCRdb's copy carries only in-frame clones and drops some. The sample comprises about 100,000 clones, roughly 84% of which are singletons, and 24% rests with the top ten. Whole-study results and caveats: For patients receiving tofacitinib, scalp clonality and expanded CD8+ clones among the top 100 significantly decreased.

The TCR was taken from a human donor with alopecia areata. The sample in question was CD8+ T cells sorted from blood, obtained at week 24, from a patient treated with tofacitinib.

CDR3 bases: TGTGCCAGCAGCCAACGGGGCGAATCTACCTACGAGCAGTACTTC. This translates into CASSQRGESTYEQYF. The gene calls are TRBV4-2 and TRBJ2-7; D may correspond to TRBD1 or TRBD2 (5 bases each). Looked up from germline, CDR1 is LGHNA and CDR2 is YNFKEQ. This CDR3 has 15 residues. The V end was cut by 2 bases, the J end by 2 bases, with 13 bases between.